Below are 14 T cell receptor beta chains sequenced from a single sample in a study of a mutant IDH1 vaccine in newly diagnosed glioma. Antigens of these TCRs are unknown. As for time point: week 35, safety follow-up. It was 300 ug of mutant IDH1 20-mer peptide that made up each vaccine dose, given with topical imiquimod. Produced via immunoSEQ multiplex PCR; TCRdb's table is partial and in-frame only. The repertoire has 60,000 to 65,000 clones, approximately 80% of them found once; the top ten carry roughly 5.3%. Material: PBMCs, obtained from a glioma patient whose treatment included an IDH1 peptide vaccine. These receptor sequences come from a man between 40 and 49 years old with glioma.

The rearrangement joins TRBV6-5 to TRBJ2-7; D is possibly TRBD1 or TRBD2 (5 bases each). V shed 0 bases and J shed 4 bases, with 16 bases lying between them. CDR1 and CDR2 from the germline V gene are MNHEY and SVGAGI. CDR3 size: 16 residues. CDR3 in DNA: TGTGCCAGCAGTTACTCCACACCGTGGGGCGGGTACGAGCAGTACTTC. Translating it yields CASSYSTPWGGYEQYF.

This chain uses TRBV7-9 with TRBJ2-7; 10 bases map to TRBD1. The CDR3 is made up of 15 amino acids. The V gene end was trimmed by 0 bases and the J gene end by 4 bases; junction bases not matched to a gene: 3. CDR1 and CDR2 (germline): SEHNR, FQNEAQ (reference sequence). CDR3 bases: TGTGCCAGCAGCTTAGCGGGGGACAGGGGATACGAGCAGTACTTC. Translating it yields CASSLAGDRGYEQYF. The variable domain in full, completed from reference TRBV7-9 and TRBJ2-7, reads DTGVSQNPRHKITKRGQNVTFRCDPISEHNRLYWYRQTLGQGPEFLTYFQNEAQLEKSRLLSDRFSAERPKGSFSTLEIQRTEQGDSAMYLCASSLAGDRGYEQYFGPGTRLTVT.

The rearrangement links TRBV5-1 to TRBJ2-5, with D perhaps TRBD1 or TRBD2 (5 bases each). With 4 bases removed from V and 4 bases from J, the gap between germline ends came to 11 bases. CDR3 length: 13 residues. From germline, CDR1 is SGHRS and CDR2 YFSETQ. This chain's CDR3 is CASSIRGRETQYF. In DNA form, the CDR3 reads TGCGCCAGCAGCATCCGGGGCCGAGAGACCCAGTACTTC.

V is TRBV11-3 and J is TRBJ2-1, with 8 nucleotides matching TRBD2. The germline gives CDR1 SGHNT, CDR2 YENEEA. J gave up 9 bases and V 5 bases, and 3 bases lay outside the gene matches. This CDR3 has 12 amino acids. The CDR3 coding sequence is TGTGCCAGCAGCCTACGGGGGGGTGAGCAGTTCTTC. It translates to CASSLRGGEQFF. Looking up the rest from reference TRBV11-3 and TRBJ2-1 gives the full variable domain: EAGVVQSPRYKIIEKKQPVAFWCNPISGHNTLYWYLQNLGQGPELLIRYENEEAVDDSQLPKDRFSAERLKGVDSTLKIQPAELGDSAVYLCASSLRGGEQFFGPGTRLTVL.

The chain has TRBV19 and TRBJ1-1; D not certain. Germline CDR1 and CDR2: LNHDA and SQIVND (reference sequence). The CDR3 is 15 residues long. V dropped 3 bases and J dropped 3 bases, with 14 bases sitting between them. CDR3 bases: TGTGCCAGTAGTATTGCCCCCGGGATCGACACTGAAGCTTTCTTT. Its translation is CASSIAPGIDTEAFF.

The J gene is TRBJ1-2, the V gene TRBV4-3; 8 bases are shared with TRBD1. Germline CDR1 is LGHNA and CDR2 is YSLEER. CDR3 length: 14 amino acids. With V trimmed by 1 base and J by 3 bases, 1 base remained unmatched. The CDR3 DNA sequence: TGCGCCAGCAGCCAAGGACAGGGGTACTATGGCTACACCTTC. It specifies CASSQGQGYYGYTF.

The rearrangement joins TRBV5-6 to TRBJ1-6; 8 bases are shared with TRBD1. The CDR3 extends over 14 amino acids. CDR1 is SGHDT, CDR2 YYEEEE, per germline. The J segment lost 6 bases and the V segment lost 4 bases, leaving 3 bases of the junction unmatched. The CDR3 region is CASSGGQVNSPLHF. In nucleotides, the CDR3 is TGTGCCAGCAGCGGGGGACAGGTTAATTCACCCCTCCACTTT.

The CDR3 reads CAYGAGRSYEQYF. The CDR3 DNA reads TGTGCCTACGGGGCAGGGCGGTCCTACGAGCAGTACTTC. The genes are TRBV2 and TRBJ2-7; the D call may be TRBD1 or TRBD2 (5 bases each). This CDR3 has 13 residues. The germline V gene has CDR1 SNHLY and CDR2 FYNNEI. Trimming left V 11 bases short and J 1 base short, with 15 bases between.

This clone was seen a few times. As DNA, the CDR3 is TGTGCCAGCACCTCGGGGCGGGGGCGAAATCAGCCCCAGCATTTT. It codes for CASTSGRGRNQPQHF. J is TRBJ1-5 and V is TRBV5-6; D is possibly TRBD1 (6 bases). Germline values: CDR1 SGHDT, CDR2 YYEEEE. Trimming removed 6 bases at V and 4 bases at J, with 17 bases between. The CDR3 totals 15 residues.

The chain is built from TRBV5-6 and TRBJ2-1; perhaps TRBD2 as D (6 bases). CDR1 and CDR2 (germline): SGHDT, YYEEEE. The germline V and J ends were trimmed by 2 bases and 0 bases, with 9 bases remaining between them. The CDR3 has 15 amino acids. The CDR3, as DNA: TGTGCCAGCAGCTTTCGGGGGAGCTCCTACAATGAGCAGTTCTTC. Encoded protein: CASSFRGSSYNEQFF.

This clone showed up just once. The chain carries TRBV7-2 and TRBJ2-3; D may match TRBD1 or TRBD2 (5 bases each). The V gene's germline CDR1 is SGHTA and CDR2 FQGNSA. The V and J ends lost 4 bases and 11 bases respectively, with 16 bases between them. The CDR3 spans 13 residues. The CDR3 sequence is CASSSDLFGGQYF. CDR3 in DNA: TGTGCCAGCAGCTCGGACTTGTTTGGGGGGCAGTATTTT. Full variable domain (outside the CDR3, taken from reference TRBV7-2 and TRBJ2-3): GAGVSQSPSNKVTEKGKDVELRCDPISGHTALYWYRQSLGQGLEFLIYFQGNSAPDKSGLPSDRFSAERTGGSVSTLTIQRTQQEDSAVYLCASSSDLFGGQYFGPGTRLTVL.

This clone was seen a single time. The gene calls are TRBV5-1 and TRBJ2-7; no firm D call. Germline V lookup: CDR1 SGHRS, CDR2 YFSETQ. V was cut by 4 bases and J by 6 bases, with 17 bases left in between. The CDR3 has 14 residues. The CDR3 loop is CASSPLEGLGEQYF. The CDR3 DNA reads TGCGCCAGCAGCCCCTTGGAAGGGTTAGGCGAGCAGTACTTC.

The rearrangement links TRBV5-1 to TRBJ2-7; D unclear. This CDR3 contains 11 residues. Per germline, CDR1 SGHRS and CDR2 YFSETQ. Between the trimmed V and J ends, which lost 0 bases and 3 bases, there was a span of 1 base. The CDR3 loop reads CASSLDYEQYF. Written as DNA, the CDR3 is TGCGCCAGCAGCTTGGACTACGAGCAGTACTTC.

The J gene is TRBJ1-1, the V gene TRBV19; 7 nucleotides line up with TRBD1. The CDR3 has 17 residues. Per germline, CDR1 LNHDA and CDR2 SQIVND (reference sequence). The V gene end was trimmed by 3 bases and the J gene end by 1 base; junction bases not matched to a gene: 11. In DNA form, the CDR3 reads TGTGCCAGTAGTATCCGTCCCAGACAGGGTGGGAACACTGAAGCTTTCTTT. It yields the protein CASSIRPRQGGNTEAFF.